This T cell receptor beta chain was sequenced in a study of identical twins. CDR3 size: 12 residues. CDR1 SQVTM and CDR2 ANQGSEA come from the germline V gene. Deletions cut 4 bases from V and 7 bases from J, with 13 bases between. Worth noting for this clonotype: Its antigen is undetermined.

With template switching, a universal primer site was added, and the cDNA carried unique molecular identifiers. TCRdb re-derived calls from the 5' RACE reads in MiXCR, one entry per CDR3 protein. The table shows around 1.7 million distinct CDR3 sequences, with roughly 35% occurring only once. Study results and caveats: Cord blood's abundant beta clonotypes had fewer insertions, unlike memory repertoires. The study based its conclusions on cross-sectional statistical analysis and did not follow the same donors. Sharing of beta out-of-frame sequences by twins showed a weaker excess.

The rearrangement uses TRBV29-1 and TRBJ2-5, with D perhaps TRBD2 (6 bases). Sequenced material: cord blood. The sequence was collected from a newborn girl in good health. The CDR3 protein is CSVGGDPGTQYF. DNA of the CDR3: TGCAGCGTTGGGGGGGACCCGGGGACCCAGTACTTC.